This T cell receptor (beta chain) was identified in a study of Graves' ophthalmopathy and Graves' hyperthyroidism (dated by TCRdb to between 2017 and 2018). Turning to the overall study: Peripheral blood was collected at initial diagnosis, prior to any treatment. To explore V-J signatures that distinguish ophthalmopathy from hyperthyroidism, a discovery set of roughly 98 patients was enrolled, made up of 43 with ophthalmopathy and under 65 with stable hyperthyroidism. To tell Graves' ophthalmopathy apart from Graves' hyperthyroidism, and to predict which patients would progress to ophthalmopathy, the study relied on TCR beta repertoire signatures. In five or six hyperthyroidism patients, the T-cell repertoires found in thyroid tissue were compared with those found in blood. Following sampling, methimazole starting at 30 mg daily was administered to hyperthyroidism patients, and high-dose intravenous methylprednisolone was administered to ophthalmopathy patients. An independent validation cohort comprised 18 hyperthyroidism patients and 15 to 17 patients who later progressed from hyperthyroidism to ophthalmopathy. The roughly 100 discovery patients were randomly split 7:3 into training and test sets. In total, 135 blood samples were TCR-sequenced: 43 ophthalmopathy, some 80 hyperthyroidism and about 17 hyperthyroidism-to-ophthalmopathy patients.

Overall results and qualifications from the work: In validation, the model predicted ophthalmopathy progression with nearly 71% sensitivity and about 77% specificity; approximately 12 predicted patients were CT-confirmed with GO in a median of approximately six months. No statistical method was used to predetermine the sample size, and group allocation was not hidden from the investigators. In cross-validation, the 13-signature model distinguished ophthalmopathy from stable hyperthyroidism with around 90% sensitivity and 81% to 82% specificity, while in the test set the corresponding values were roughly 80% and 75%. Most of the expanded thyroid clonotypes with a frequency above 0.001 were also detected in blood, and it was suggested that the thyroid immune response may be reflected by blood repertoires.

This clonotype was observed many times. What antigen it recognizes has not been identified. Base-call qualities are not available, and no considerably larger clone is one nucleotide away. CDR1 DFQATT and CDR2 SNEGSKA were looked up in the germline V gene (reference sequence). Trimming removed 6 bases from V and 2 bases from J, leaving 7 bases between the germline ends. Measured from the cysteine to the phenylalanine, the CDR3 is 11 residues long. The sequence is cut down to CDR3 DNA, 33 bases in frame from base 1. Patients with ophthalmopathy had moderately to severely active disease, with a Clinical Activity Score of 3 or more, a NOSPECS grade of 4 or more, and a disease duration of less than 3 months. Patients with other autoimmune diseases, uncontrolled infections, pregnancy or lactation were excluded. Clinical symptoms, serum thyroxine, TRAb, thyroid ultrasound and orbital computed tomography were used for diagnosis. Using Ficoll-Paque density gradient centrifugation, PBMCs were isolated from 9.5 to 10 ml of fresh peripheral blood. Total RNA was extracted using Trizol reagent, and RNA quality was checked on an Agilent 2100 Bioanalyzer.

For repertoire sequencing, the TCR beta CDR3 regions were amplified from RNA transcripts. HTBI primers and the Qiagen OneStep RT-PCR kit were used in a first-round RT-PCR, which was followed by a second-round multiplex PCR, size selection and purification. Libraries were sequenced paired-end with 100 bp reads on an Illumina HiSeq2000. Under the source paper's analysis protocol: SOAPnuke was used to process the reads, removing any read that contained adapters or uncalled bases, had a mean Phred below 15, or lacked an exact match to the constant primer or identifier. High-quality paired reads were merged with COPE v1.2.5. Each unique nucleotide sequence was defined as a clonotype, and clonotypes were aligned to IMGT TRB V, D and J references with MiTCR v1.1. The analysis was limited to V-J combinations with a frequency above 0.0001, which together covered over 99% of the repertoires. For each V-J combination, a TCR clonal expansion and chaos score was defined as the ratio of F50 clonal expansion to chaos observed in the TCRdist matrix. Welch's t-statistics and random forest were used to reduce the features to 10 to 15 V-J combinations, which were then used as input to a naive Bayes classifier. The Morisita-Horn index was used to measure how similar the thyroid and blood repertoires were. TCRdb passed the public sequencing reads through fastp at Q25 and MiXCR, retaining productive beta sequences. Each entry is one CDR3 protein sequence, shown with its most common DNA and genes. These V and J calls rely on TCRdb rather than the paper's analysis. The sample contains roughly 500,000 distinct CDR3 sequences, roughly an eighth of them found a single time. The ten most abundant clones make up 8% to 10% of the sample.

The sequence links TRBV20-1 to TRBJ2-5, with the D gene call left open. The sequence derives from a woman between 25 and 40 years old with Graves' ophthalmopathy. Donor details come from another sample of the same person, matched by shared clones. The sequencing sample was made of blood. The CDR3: CSAPRQETQYF. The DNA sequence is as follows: TGCAGTGCGCCAAGGCAAGAGACCCAGTACTTC.